A selection of T cell receptor beta chains follows, all from one sample in a study of blood T cell repertoires in COVID-19. Libraries were prepared by immunoSEQ multiplex PCR; TCRdb keeps only in-frame clonotypes and omits some of them. The repertoire holds roughly 280,000 clones, with about 90% as singletons. The sample taken for sequencing was peripheral blood. The source of these receptors is a woman aged 45-65 years who had recovered from COVID-19. Each CDR3 is given with its conserved first and last residue. The D gene is left open where the match is weak. The size entry is marked missing in some rows and otherwise reads once, few, many or a size class.

TRBJ1-2 | NA | TRBV7-2 | TRBD1 | TGTGCCAGCAGGGCGGGGGGACAGGGGGCTTATGGCTACACCTTC | CASRAGGQGAYGYTF
TRBJ2-1 | NA | TRBV5-1 | TRBD2 | TGCGCCAGCAGCCCACCGGCGGGAGCTAGCGGGAGGGCCCACAATGAGCAGTTCTTC | CASSPPAGASGRAHNEQFF
TRBJ2-3 | once | TRBV4-2 | TRBD2 | TGTGCCAGCAGTCCAGGGGGGACTAGCGGGGCAGATACGCAGTATTTT | CASSPGGTSGADTQYF
TRBJ1-2 | NA | TRBV11-2 | TRBD1 | TGTGCCAGCAGCTTTCCCGGGACAGTTCATGGCTACACCTTC | CASSFPGTVHGYTF
TRBJ2-7 | NA | TRBV10-3 | NA | TGTGCCATCAGTGAGGGCGGTTACTACGAGCAGTACTTC | CAISEGGYYEQYF
TRBJ1-1 | NA | TRBV7-2 | NA | TGTGCCAGCAGCTTCAGTGCGGACACTGAAGCTTTCTTT | CASSFSADTEAFF
TRBJ1-2 | NA | TRBV19 | NA | TGTGCCAGTAGTATACAGGGGACCAACTATGGCTACACCTTC | CASSIQGTNYGYTF
TRBJ2-1 | NA | TRBV27 | TRBD2 | TGTGCCAGCAACTTAGGGGCTAGCGGGAGGCCTCCCTACAATGAGCAGTTCTTC | CASNLGASGRPPYNEQFF
TRBJ1-2 | NA | TRBV12-3/TRBV12-4 | NA | TGTGCCAGCAGTATCGGGAGCCATGGCTACACCTTC | CASSIGSHGYTF
TRBJ2-7 | NA | TRBV19 | NA | TGTGCCAGTAGTATAGTAGGGGGAATCTACGAGCAGTACTTC | CASSIVGGIYEQYF
TRBJ1-4 | NA | TRBV25-1 | TRBD1 | TGTGCCAGTCGGGACAGAGCTAATGAAAAACTGTTTTTT | CASRDRANEKLFF
TRBJ2-3 | NA | TRBV7-2 | NA | TGTGCCAGCCGGGGGGCGGGAGATACGCAGTATTTT | CASRGAGDTQYF
TRBJ2-2 | NA | TRBV27 | NA | TGTGCCAGCCGCGGGCGAGGGAGCGCGAACACCGGGGAGCTGTTTTTT | CASRGRGSANTGELFF
TRBJ1-2 | NA | TRBV7-2 | NA | TGTGCCAGCAGCCCTCTAGACAGGCCAAACTATGGCTACACCTTC | CASSPLDRPNYGYTF
TRBJ2-7 | NA | TRBV11-3 | TRBD2 | TGTGCCAGCAGGTTACCGGGACTAGCGGGCTACGAGCAGTACTTC | CASRLPGLAGYEQYF
TRBJ1-1 | NA | TRBV11-2 | TRBD1 | TGTGCCAGCAGCTTAGACTCTTGGGACAGGCTGAACACTGAAGCTTTCTTT | CASSLDSWDRLNTEAFF
TRBJ2-7 | NA | TRBV6-2/TRBV6-3 | NA | TGTGCCAGCAGTTACGTCAGCTCCTACGAGCAGTACTTC | CASSYVSSYEQYF
TRBJ1-1 | NA | TRBV6-4 | TRBD1 | TGTGCCAGCAGTCCATCCGGGACAGGACCTATCACCTTT | CASSPSGTGPITF
TRBJ2-3 | once | TRBV6-2/TRBV6-3 | TRBD2 | TGTGCCAGCAGTTACACCACTAGCGGGACAGATACGCAGTATTTT | CASSYTTSGTDTQYF
TRBJ2-1 | NA | TRBV7-8 | NA | TGTGCCAGCAGCTTAGCGCGGCAACTAGTTTTAGATGAGCAGTTCTTC | CASSLARQLVLDEQFF
TRBJ1-2 | NA | TRBV5-1 | TRBD1 | TGCGCCAGCAGCTTGGCCCCAGGGGGTGACTATGGCTACACCTTC | CASSLAPGGDYGYTF
TRBJ2-1 | NA | TRBV21-1 | NA | TGTGCCAGCAGCAACATTATAGGGGGGGATGAGCAGTTCTTC | CASSNIIGGDEQFF
TRBJ2-2 | NA | TRBV7-7 | NA | TGTGCTAGCAGCTTACACACCCCCGCGAACACCGGGGAGCTGTTTTTT | CASSLHTPANTGELFF
TRBJ1-6 | NA | TRBV19 | NA | TGTGCCAGTAGTATCCTTCTCCTGGGCCGGATATCACCCCTCCACTTT | CASSILLLGRISPLHF
TRBJ1-3 | NA | TRBV28 | NA | TGTGCCAGCAGTTTACCGACAGGAACTGGAAACACCATATATTTT | CASSLPTGTGNTIYF
TRBJ2-3 | NA | TRBV4-3 | TRBD2 | TGCGCCAGCAGCCAAGGGGGACTAGCGGGAGGGACAGATACGCAGTATTTT | CASSQGGLAGGTDTQYF
TRBJ2-2 | NA | TRBV11-2 | NA | TGTGCCAGCAGCTTGGTAGGAGGGTACCCCGGGGAGCTGTTTTTT | CASSLVGGYPGELFF
TRBJ1-2 | NA | TRBV10-3 | NA | TGTGCCATCAGTGAACCCCAGGGCGGGAGCTATGGCTACACCTTC | CAISEPQGGSYGYTF
TRBJ1-4 | once | TRBV11-2 | TRBD1 | TGTGCCAGCAGCTCCCGCTTTGGACAGGGTAATGAAAAACTGTTTTTT | CASSSRFGQGNEKLFF
TRBJ2-1 | NA | TRBV19 | NA | TGTGCCAGTAGTATAGGAGTTGGTGCGGGACTTGAGCAGTTCTTC | CASSIGVGAGLEQFF
TRBJ1-6 | NA | TRBV7-8 | NA | TGTGCCAGCAGCTTGGGGGCTGGGGGTTCACCCCTCCACTTT | CASSLGAGGSPLHF
TRBJ2-5 | NA | TRBV2 | TRBD2 | TGTGCCAGCAGAACTAGCGGGGGGGTAGAGAAAGAGACCCAGTACTTC | CASRTSGGVEKETQYF
TRBJ1-1 | NA | TRBV27 | NA | TGTGCCAGCAGTTTCGGGATTGGAAGGGCGAACACTGAAGCTTTCTTT | CASSFGIGRANTEAFF
TRBJ1-1 | NA | TRBV28 | NA | TGTGCCAGCAGTTTACTTTTGCAGTTGAACACTGAAGCTTTCTTT | CASSLLLQLNTEAFF
TRBJ2-3 | NA | TRBV3-1/TRBV3-2 | TRBD2 | TGTGCCAGCAGCCAAGACCGGTTCCAGCGGGGGGACGGGGGCACAGATACGCAGTATTTT | CASSQDRFQRGDGGTDTQYF
TRBJ1-5 | NA | TRBV29-1 | TRBD1 | TGCAGCATAGCCTGGGGGACAGGTGATCAGCCCCAGCATTTT | CSIAWGTGDQPQHF
TRBJ1-5 | NA | TRBV28 | NA | TGTGCCAGCACCTCGGAGTATAGCAATCAGCCCCAGCATTTT | CASTSEYSNQPQHF
TRBJ2-7 | NA | TRBV4-1 | NA | TGCGCCAGCAGCCAAGATAACGGGGGAGCCTACGAGCAGTACTTC | CASSQDNGGAYEQYF
TRBJ1-2 | NA | TRBV7-9 | NA | TGTGCCAGCAGCTCGGACTATGGCTACACCTTC | CASSSDYGYTF
TRBJ1-1 | NA | TRBV6-5 | TRBD1 | TGTGCCAGCAGGTACAGGGGGCCTACTGAAGCTTTCTTT | CASRYRGPTEAFF
TRBJ1-1 | NA | TRBV27 | TRBD1 | TGTGCCAGCAGTTTTCTGGGACAGGGGAGGGGTTGGATGGGCACTGAAGCTTTCTTT | CASSFLGQGRGWMGTEAFF
TRBJ1-2 | few | TRBV9 | TRBD1 | TGTGCCAGCAGCGGAACCGGGACAGGGGGTAATGGCTACACCTTC | CASSGTGTGGNGYTF
TRBJ1-1 | few | TRBV19 | NA | TGTGCCAGTAGTGGTCAGGCCGCGAACACTGAAGCTTTCTTT | CASSGQAANTEAFF
TRBJ1-1 | NA | TRBV5-4 | NA | TGTGCCAGCAGCCGTATCCGGGATGAAGCTTTCTTT | CASSRIRDEAFF